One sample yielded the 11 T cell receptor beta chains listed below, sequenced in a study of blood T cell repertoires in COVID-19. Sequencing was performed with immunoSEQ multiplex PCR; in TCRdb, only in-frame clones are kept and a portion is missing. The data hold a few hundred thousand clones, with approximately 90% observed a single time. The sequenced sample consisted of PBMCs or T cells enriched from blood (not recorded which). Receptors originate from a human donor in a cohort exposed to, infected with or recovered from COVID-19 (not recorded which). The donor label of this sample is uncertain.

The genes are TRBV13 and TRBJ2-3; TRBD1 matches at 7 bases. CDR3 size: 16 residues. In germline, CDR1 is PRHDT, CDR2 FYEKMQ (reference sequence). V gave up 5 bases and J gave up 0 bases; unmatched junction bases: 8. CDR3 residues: CASSILGQESTDTQYF. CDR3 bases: TGTGCCAGCAGCATCCTAGGACAGGAAAGCACAGATACGCAGTATTTT.

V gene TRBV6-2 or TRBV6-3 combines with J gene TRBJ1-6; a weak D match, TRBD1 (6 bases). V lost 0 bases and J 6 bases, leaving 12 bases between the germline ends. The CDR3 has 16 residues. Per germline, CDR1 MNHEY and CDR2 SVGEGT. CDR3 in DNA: TGTGCCAGCAGTTACTCGAGAGGACAGCCTAATTCACCCCTCCACTTT. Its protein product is CASSYSRGQPNSPLHF.

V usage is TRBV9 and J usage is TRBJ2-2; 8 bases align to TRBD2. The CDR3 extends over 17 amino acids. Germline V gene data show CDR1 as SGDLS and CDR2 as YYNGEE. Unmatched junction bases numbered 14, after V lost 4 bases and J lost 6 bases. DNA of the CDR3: TGTGCCAGCAGCATCCCCCTTGCGGGGGGTAGGGCCGGGGAGCTGTTTTTT. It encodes CASSIPLAGGRAGELFF.

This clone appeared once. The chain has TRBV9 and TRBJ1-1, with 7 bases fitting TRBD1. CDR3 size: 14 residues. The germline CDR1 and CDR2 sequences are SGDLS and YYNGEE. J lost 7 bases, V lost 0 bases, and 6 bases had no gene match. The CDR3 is CASSVGTGVSEAFF. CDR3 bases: TGTGCCAGCAGCGTAGGCACAGGGGTAAGTGAAGCTTTCTTT. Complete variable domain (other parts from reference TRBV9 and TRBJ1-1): DSGVTQTPKHLITATGQRVTLRCSPRSGDLSVYWYQQSLDQGLQFLIQYYNGEERAKGNILERFSAQQFPDLHSELNLSSLELGDSALYFCASSVGTGVSEAFFGQGTRLTVV.

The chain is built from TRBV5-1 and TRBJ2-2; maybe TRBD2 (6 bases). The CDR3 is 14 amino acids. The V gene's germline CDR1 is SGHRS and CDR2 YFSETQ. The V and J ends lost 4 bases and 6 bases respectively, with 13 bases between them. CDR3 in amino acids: CASSDLGGPGELFF. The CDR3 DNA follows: TGCGCCAGCAGCGATCTCGGGGGTCCCGGGGAGCTGTTTTTT.

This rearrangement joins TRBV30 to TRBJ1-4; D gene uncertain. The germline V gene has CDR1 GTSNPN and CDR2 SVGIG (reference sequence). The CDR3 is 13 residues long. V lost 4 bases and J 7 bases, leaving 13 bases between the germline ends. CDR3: CAWNVGTSEKLFF. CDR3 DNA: TGTGCCTGGAATGTCGGTACGAGTGAAAAACTGTTTTTT.

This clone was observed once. The CDR3 DNA sequence: TGTGCCAGCAGCCAACGGACAGGGGCAGGGGCTGAAGCTTTCTTT. Amino acid sequence: CASSQRTGAGAEAFF. This chain links TRBV2 with TRBJ1-1; 9 positions match TRBD1. Germline lookup yields CDR1 SNHLY and CDR2 FYNNEI. This CDR3 is 15 amino acids long. V shed 6 bases and J 6 bases; nucleotides not matched to a gene: 11.

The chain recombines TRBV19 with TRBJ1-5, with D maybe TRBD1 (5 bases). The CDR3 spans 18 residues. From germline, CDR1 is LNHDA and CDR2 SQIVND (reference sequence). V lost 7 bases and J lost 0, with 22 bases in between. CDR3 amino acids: CASTWRAGTASSNQPQHF. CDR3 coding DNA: TGTGCCAGTACGTGGAGGGCGGGGACGGCGAGTAGCAATCAGCCCCAGCATTTT.

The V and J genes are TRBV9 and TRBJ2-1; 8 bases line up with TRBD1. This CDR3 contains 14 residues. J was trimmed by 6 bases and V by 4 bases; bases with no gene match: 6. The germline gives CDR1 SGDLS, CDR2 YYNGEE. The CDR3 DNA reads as TGTGCCAGCAGCCCGGACAGGGTAGTCAATGAGCAGTTCTTC. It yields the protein CASSPDRVVNEQFF.

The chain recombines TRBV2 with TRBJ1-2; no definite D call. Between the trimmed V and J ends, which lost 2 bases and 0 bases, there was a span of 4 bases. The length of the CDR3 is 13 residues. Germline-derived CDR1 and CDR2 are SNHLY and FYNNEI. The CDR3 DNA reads TGTGCCAGCAGTGAATTCGCTAACTATGGCTACACCTTC. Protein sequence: CASSEFANYGYTF.

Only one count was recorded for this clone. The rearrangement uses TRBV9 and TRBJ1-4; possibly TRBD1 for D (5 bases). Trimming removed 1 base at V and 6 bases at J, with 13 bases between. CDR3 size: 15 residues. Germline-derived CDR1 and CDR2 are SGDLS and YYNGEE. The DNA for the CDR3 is TGTGCCAGCAGCGTATGGGGGGGAAGTGATGAAAAACTGTTTTTT. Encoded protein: CASSVWGGSDEKLFF.